The TCR beta chain described here comes from a study of T cell responses to AZD1222 COVID-19 vaccine. Study-wide findings and caveats: At baseline, just a handful of AZD1222 recipients tested seropositive. Clonal diversity was possibly underestimated, and the donors were mostly white British, with more females.

Some clones are missing from TCRdb's copy, which holds only in-frame ones; the method was immunoSEQ multiplex PCR. The table has about 120,000 clones, approximately 83% seen once. In its sample, this clone was seen a few times. Its cognate antigen is unknown. The CDR3 covers 15 residues. The V segment lost 0 bases and the J segment 8 bases; nucleotides outside the gene matches: 8. CDR1 MGHRA and CDR2 YSYEKL come from the germline V gene. V is TRBV4-1 and J is TRBJ1-2; TRBD1 agrees at 8 bases. This specimen consisted of peripheral blood, obtained on day 0 of AZD1222 vaccination. The TCR comes from an adult in good health. CDR3 sequence reads: CASSQDEINRGGYTF. The CDR3 DNA follows: TGCGCCAGCAGCCAAGATGAGATAAACAGGGGGGGCTACACCTTC.